The next 21 T cell receptor beta chains were all read from a single sample in a study of OX40 agonist ivuxolimab in advanced cancers. The table came from immunoSEQ multiplex PCR; TCRdb's copy has only in-frame clones and leaves some out. The sample records some 29,000 clones, around 87% being singletons. Sequenced material: CD4+ or CD8+ T cells sorted from blood, taken in a trial of the OX40 agonist ivuxolimab. These receptors came from an adult with an advanced solid tumor such as melanoma, head and neck, liver or kidney cancer.

The rearrangement uses TRBV6-6 and TRBJ2-7; weak D call: TRBD2 (6 bases). The CDR3 runs 14 residues. Germline-derived CDR1 and CDR2 are MNHNY and SVGAGI (reference sequence). V was pared by 6 bases and J by 8 bases, with 20 bases between. For the CDR3, the DNA is TGTGCCAGCAGCCTAGAATGGAGGGAGGCTAAGCAGTACTTC. Translated: CASSLEWREAKQYF.

V and J are TRBV5-6 and TRBJ2-7; TRBD1 might be the D (6 bases). The CDR3 sequence is 13 residues long. Germline V lookup: CDR1 SGHDT, CDR2 YYEEEE. Trimming took off 4 bases at V and 3 bases at J, with 11 bases between the two ends. Written as DNA, the CDR3 is TGTGCCAGCAGCACAGGGTTTGGCTACGAGCAGTACTTC. Residues: CASSTGFGYEQYF.

This chain links TRBV6-4 with TRBJ2-1, with a weak D call TRBD1 (5 bases). V lost 2 bases, J lost 4 bases, and 12 bases lay in between. CDR1 is MRHNA and CDR2 is SNTAGT in the germline V gene. CDR3 length: 15 residues. The CDR3 is CASSDGAHQYNEQFF. CDR3 in DNA: TGTGCCAGCAGTGACGGGGCCCACCAGTACAATGAGCAGTTCTTC.

The rearrangement links TRBV28 to TRBJ2-7; TRBD1 matches 8 bases. Per germline, CDR1 MDHEN and CDR2 SYDVKM. This CDR3 is built from 14 residues. V lost 2 bases, J lost 6 bases, and 6 bases stayed unmatched. CDR3 residues: CASSLDRGKGEQYF. The CDR3 region has the DNA TGTGCCAGCAGTTTAGACAGGGGCAAGGGCGAGCAGTACTTC. The complete variable domain, with remaining parts taken from reference TRBV28 and TRBJ2-7, reads DVKVTQSSRYLVKRTGEKVFLECVQDMDHENMFWYRQDPGLGLRLIYFSYDVKMKEKGDIPEGYSVSREKKERFSLILESASTNQTSMYLCASSLDRGKGEQYFGPGTRLTVT.

The CDR3, as DNA: TGTGCCTGGGGGTGGGGCCCGAACACCGGGGAGCTGTTTTTT. Translated: CAWGWGPNTGELFF. The chain recombines TRBV30 with TRBJ2-2; the D gene is possibly TRBD1 (5 bases). The CDR3 runs 14 residues. Trimming removed 5 bases at V and 0 bases at J, with 10 bases between. Germline assignment: CDR1 GTSNPN and CDR2 SVGIG (reference sequence).

The CDR3 reads CASSIDGRNGYTF. CDR3 bases: TGTGCCAGTAGTATAGATGGGAGAAACGGCTACACCTTC. This chain joins TRBV19 and TRBJ1-2; D ambiguous. The V gene's germline CDR1 is LNHDA and CDR2 SQIVND (reference sequence). Deletions cut 0 bases from V and 8 bases from J, with 10 bases between. The CDR3 consists of 13 residues.

V is TRBV9 and J is TRBJ2-7; either TRBD1 or TRBD2 may supply D (7 bases each). V shed 2 bases and J shed 7 bases, with 16 bases lying between them. The V gene's germline CDR1 is SGDLS and CDR2 YYNGEE. This CDR3 spans 14 amino acids. The CDR3 loop is CASSVSGGEEEQYF. In DNA, the CDR3 is TGTGCCAGCAGCGTTTCAGGGGGGGAGGAGGAGCAGTACTTC.

The rearrangement joins TRBV7-6 to TRBJ2-1; tentative D call: TRBD2 (5 bases). CDR1 and CDR2 (germline): SGHVS, FNYEAQ. Trimming took off 5 bases at V and 9 bases at J, with 14 bases between the two ends. This CDR3 is built from 13 residues. CDR3 nucleotide sequence: TGTGCCAGCAGCCCCGCAGGCCGGGGTGAGCAGTTCTTC. Its protein product is CASSPAGRGEQFF.

The chain employs TRBV9 and TRBJ2-1; TRBD2 is a possible D gene (6 bases). This CDR3 contains 16 residues. V was cut by 0 bases and J by 0 bases, with 10 bases left in between. Per the germline V gene, CDR1 is SGDLS and CDR2 is YYNGEE. The CDR3 DNA reads TGTGCCAGCAGCGTAGATGGAGGGGTCTCCTACAATGAGCAGTTCTTC. It encodes CASSVDGGVSYNEQFF.

V and J are TRBV11-3 and TRBJ1-1; no clear D gene. This CDR3 comprises 15 residues. The V end lost 3 bases, the J end lost 0 bases, and 11 bases lay between the germline ends. CDR1 is SGHNT, CDR2 YENEEA, per germline. CDR3 DNA: TGTGCCAGCAGCTTGCAGGCAAGCTTGAACACTGAAGCTTTCTTT. Translated: CASSLQASLNTEAFF.

The gene calls are TRBV6-6 and TRBJ1-1, with 10 nucleotides matching TRBD1. Trimming cost V 5 bases and J 7 bases; bases outside gene matches: 10. Looked up from germline, CDR1 is MNHNY and CDR2 is SVGAGI (reference sequence). The CDR3 is made up of 15 amino acids. The CDR3 loop reads CASSKTGTGAGEAFF. The CDR3 bases are TGTGCCAGCAGTAAAACCGGGACAGGGGCAGGTGAAGCTTTCTTT.

About this clone: Other nucleotide sequences from this sample produce the same CDR3. The chain couples TRBV5-1 to TRBJ1-4; 7 nucleotides agree with TRBD1. The V gene's germline CDR1 is SGHRS and CDR2 YFSETQ. With 4 bases clipped from V and 6 bases from J, the junction kept 9 bases outside the gene matches. The CDR3 extends over 15 amino acids. DNA for the CDR3: TGCGCCAGCAGCCCCTACCGGGACAGCGATGAAAAACTGTTTTTT. Protein: CASSPYRDSDEKLFF.

The CDR3 sequence: CASSLGPPGTGEETQYF. The CDR3 DNA follows: TGCGCCAGCAGCTTGGGTCCACCCGGGACAGGGGAAGAGACCCAGTACTTC. The rearrangement uses TRBV5-1 and TRBJ2-5; TRBD1 matches 10 bases. CDR3 length: 17 residues. The trim removed 0 bases at V and 3 bases at J, leaving 8 bases unmatched. Per the germline V gene, CDR1 is SGHRS and CDR2 is YFSETQ.

The chain employs TRBV28 and TRBJ1-6; possibly TRBD1 for D (5 bases). The CDR3 is made up of 15 amino acids. Trimming took 1 base from V and 8 from J, leaving 12 bases between them. CDR1 is MDHEN and CDR2 is SYDVKM in the germline V gene. CDR3 region: CASSLYRQYYSPLHF. The CDR3 DNA sequence: TGTGCCAGCAGTTTATACAGACAGTATTATTCACCCCTCCACTTT.

The J gene is TRBJ1-2, the V gene TRBV4-1; D is unclear. The CDR3 contains 17 residues. Germline V gives CDR1 MGHRA, CDR2 YSYEKL. Trimming shortened V by 1 base and J by 0 bases, and 15 bases separated the two germline ends. This CDR3 reads CASSQGKGRVTNYGYTF. As DNA, the CDR3 is TGCGCCAGCAGCCAAGGGAAAGGGAGGGTGACTAACTATGGCTACACCTTC.

The chain has TRBV6-5 and TRBJ2-3, with a tentative D call TRBD2 (6 bases). CDR3 length equals 15 residues. Germline loops: CDR1 MNHEY, CDR2 SVGAGI. The V gene lost 2 bases and the J gene lost 3 bases, with 12 bases spanning the gap. Written as DNA, the CDR3 is TGTGCCAGCAGTTACGGATTGGAGGGGACAGATACGCAGTATTTT. It encodes CASSYGLEGTDTQYF.

This CDR3 is CASSPQLAGGRDTQYF. CDR3 DNA sequence: TGTGCCAGCTCACCGCAACTAGCGGGGGGCCGAGATACGCAGTATTTT. The V call is TRBV18, the J call TRBJ2-3, with 12 bases lining up with TRBD2. Germline V gene data show CDR1 as KGHSH and CDR2 as LQKENI. The J segment lost 5 bases and the V segment lost 3 bases, leaving 6 bases of the junction unmatched. The CDR3 runs 16 residues.

The rearrangement joins TRBV7-6 to TRBJ2-5, with 7 positions matching TRBD1. The CDR3 runs to 14 residues. V gave up 4 bases and J gave up 2 bases; unmatched junction bases: 4. CDR1 is SGHVS, CDR2 FNYEAQ, per germline. The DNA for the CDR3 is TGTGCCAGCAGCTCCAGACAGGGACAAGAGACCCAGTACTTC. Protein product: CASSSRQGQETQYF.

This sequence joins TRBV4-1 and TRBJ1-2; tentative D call: TRBD1 (6 bases). CDR1 and CDR2 from the germline V gene are MGHRA and YSYEKL. Trimming removed 4 bases from V and 4 bases from J, with 16 bases in between. This CDR3 region has 15 residues. In DNA, the CDR3 is TGCGCCAGCAGCCCTATACCAGGGGTGGGCTATGGCTACACCTTC. Amino acid sequence: CASSPIPGVGYGYTF.

The chain combines TRBV5-8 with TRBJ2-5; 10 positions match TRBD1. From germline, CDR1 is SGHTS and CDR2 YDEGEE. The V segment lost 4 bases and the J segment 4 bases; nucleotides outside the gene matches: 7. This CDR3 is built from 15 residues. The CDR3 region is CASSTWDRGRETQYF. CDR3 bases: TGTGCCAGCAGCACGTGGGACAGGGGAAGAGAGACCCAGTACTTC. Filled out from reference TRBV5-8 and TRBJ2-5, the complete variable domain reads EAGVTQSPTHLIKTRGQQATLRCSPISGHTSVYWYQQALGLGLQFLLWYDEGEERNRGNFPPRFSGRQFPNYSSELNVNALELEDSALYLCASSTWDRGRETQYFGPGTRLLVL.

V usage is TRBV4-1 and J usage is TRBJ1-1; tentative D call: TRBD1 (6 bases). The CDR3 contains 13 residues. Trimming left V 4 bases short and J 8 bases short, with 14 bases between. Per the germline V gene, CDR1 is MGHRA and CDR2 is YSYEKL. The CDR3 protein is CASSLFQGTEAFF. CDR3 DNA: TGCGCCAGCAGCCTCTTTCAGGGGACAGAAGCTTTCTTT.